This T cell receptor beta chain was captured by sequencing in a study of blood T cells in healthy people across ages. Study background: Per two T cells, template switching captured roughly one barcoded beta molecule.

As to this clonotype: What it binds is unknown.

The CDR3 is 16 residues long. The J segment lost 4 bases and the V segment lost 4 bases, leaving 7 bases of the junction unmatched. CDR1 is SEHNR and CDR2 is FQNEAQ in the germline V gene (reference sequence). The study's findings and limits: Total diversity from one million sequenced T cells was likely underestimated.

A J-beta primer mix and a sample-barcoded 5' primer were used in a second PCR of roughly 6 to 11 cycles. TCRdb re-called the 5' RACE reads with MiXCR, one entry per CDR3 protein. The sample has roughly 1.5 million distinct CDR3 sequences, roughly two fifths seen once. The chain joins TRBV7-9 to TRBJ2-1; TRBD1 aligns across 10 bases. Material for sequencing was blood. The TCR comes from a woman under 30 in good health. The CDR3 nucleotides are TGTGCCAGCAGCTCCCGGACAGGGGGTGGATACAATGAGCAGTTCTTC. Translating it yields CASSSRTGGGYNEQFF.